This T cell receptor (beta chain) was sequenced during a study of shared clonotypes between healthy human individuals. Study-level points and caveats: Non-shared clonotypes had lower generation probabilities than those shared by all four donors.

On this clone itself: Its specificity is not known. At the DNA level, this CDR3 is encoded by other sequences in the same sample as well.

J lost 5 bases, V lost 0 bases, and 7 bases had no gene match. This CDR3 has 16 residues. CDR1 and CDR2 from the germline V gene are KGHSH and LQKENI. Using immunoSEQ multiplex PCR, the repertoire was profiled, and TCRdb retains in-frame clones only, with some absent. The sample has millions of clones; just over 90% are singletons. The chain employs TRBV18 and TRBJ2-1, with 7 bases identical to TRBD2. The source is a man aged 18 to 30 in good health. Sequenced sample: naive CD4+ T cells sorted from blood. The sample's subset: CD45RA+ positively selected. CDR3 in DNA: TGTGCCAGCTCACCACCGTCCGGGGGGTCGGACAATGAGCAGTTCTTC. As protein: CASSPPSGGSDNEQFF.